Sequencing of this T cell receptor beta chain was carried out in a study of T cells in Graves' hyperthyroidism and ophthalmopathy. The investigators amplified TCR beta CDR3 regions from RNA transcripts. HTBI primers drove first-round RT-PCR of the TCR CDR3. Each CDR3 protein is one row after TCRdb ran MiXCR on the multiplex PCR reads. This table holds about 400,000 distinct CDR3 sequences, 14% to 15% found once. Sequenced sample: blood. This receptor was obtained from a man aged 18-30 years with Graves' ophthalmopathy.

CDR3 in DNA: TGCAGTGCTGTTAGCGGGACTAATGAGCAGTTCTTC. Translation gives CSAVSGTNEQFF. This rearrangement joins TRBV20-1 to TRBJ2-1, with 8 bases lining up with TRBD2. The trim removed 5 bases at V and 7 bases at J, leaving 4 bases unmatched. The CDR3 extends over 12 amino acids. CDR1 and CDR2 (germline): DFQATT, SNEGSKA (reference sequence).